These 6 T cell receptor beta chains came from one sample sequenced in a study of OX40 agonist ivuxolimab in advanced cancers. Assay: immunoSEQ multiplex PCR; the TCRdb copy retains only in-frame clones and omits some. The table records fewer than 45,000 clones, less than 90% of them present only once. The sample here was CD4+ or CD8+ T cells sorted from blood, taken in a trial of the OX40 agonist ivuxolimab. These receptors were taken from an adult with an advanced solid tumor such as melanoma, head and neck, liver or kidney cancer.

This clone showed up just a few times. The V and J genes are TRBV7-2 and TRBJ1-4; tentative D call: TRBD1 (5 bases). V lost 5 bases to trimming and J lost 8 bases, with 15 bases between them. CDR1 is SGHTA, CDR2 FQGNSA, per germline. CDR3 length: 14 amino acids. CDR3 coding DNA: TGTGCCAGCAGCCCCGACAGACTTGGAGAAAAACTGTTTTTT. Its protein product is CASSPDRLGEKLFF.

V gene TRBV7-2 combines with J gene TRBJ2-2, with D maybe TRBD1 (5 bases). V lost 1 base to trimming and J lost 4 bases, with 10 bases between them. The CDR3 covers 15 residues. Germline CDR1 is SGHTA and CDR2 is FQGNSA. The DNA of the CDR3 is TGTGCCAGCAGCTTAGGCGGCAGGGCCACCGGGGAGCTGTTTTTT. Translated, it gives CASSLGGRATGELFF.

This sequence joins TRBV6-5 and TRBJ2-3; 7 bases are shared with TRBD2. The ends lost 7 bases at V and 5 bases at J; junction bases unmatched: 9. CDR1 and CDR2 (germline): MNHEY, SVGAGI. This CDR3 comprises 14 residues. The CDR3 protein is CASTDWGGGDTQYF. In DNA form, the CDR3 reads TGTGCCAGCACGGACTGGGGGGGAGGAGATACGCAGTATTTT.

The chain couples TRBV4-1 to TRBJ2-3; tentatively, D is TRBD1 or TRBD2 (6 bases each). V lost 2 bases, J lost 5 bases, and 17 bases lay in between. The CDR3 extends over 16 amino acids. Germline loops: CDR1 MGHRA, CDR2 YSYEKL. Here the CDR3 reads CASSQSGGRVEDTQYF. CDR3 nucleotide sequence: TGCGCCAGCAGCCAATCTGGGGGGCGGGTGGAAGATACGCAGTATTTT.

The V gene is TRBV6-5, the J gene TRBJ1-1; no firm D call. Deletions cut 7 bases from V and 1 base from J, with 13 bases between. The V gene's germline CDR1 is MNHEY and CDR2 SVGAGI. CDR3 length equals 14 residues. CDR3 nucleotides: TGTGCCAGCAACCGGCGCGAAAGGAACACTGAAGCTTTCTTT. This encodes CASNRRERNTEAFF.

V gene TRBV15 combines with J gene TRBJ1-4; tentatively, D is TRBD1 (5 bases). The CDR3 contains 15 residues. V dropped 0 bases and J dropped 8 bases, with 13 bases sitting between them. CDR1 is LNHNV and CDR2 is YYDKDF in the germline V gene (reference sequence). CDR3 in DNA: TGTGCCACCAGCAGAGATGCAGGGTTGGCCGAAAAACTGTTTTTT. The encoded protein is CATSRDAGLAEKLFF.